This T cell receptor (beta chain) appears in the sequencing data of a study of long-term antiretroviral therapy in people with HIV. The study, taken as a whole, reports: ART adherence, viral resistance and therapy changes went unrecorded. An increase in diversity followed ART, yet levels stayed below transplant donor controls. Clones that had undergone expansion before ART dominated the repertoire at all time points.

To note about this clone: The antigen remains undetermined.

Version v3.0 of the immunoSEQ assay ran at survey level. In sequencing, about 35,000-50,000 T-cell genomes per sample were targeted. Some clones are missing from TCRdb's copy, which holds only in-frame ones; the method was immunoSEQ multiplex PCR. The sample includes 25,000 to 35,000 clones, almost 95% of them seen just once. The receptor's source is a man between 45 and 60 years old with HIV. The sequencing here drew on unsorted PBMCs, taken 7.4 years after starting antiretroviral therapy.

The CDR3 nucleotides read TGTGCCAGCAGCTTTACAGGGGAAGGCTATGGCTACACCTTC. Residues: CASSFTGEGYGYTF. The J gene is TRBJ1-2, the V gene TRBV5-4, with 7 bases identical to TRBD1. CDR3 length: 14 amino acids. Germline CDR1 is SGHNT and CDR2 is YYREEE (reference sequence). J gave up 4 bases and V 2 bases, and 5 bases lay outside the gene matches.